This T cell receptor beta chain was identified in a study of shared clonotypes between healthy human individuals. Germline CDR1 SGHTA, CDR2 FQGNSA. The J segment lost 5 bases and the V segment lost 5 bases, leaving 11 bases of the junction unmatched. This CDR3 spans 15 amino acids. Sequencing was performed with immunoSEQ multiplex PCR; in TCRdb, only in-frame clones are kept and a portion is missing. In the table there are fewer than 600,000 clones, 75% to 85% of which are singletons. Sample: PBMCs. This TCR derives from a woman aged 40 to 50 in good health. Some clones in this sample may be carry-over from other donors' samples. This sequence joins TRBV7-2 and TRBJ1-2, with TRBD1 identical over 7 bases. The CDR3 DNA sequence: TGTGCCAGCAGCCCCAGGACAGGCCTTGGGTATGGCTACACCTTC. Its protein product is CASSPRTGLGYGYTF.